This T cell receptor delta chain was sequenced during a study of gamma-delta chains in newborns, infants, children. Study information: Microbial exposure reportedly drives polyclonal innate γδ T cell expansion after birth.

TCRdb ran CATT on the reads. The sample consists of approximately 4,000 delta-chain clones, about 40% of them appearing once. Per germline, CDR1 TSWWSYY and CDR2 QGS. V dropped 2 bases and J dropped 2; count of bases not matched to a gene: 19. CDR3 length equals 20 residues. This clone turned up a few times. This TCR was recovered from a child who was a newborn, infant or young child, either healthy, febrile or measles-vaccinated (not recorded which). The rearrangement links TRDV1 to TRDJ1; 8 bases match TRDD3. This specimen consisted of blood, obtained at week 6. CDR3 nucleotide sequence: TGTGCTCTTGGGGAAAATTCCGGGATACGCGAAGGTTTCAATACCGATAAACTCATCTTT. Translating gives CALGENSGIREGFNTDKLIF.